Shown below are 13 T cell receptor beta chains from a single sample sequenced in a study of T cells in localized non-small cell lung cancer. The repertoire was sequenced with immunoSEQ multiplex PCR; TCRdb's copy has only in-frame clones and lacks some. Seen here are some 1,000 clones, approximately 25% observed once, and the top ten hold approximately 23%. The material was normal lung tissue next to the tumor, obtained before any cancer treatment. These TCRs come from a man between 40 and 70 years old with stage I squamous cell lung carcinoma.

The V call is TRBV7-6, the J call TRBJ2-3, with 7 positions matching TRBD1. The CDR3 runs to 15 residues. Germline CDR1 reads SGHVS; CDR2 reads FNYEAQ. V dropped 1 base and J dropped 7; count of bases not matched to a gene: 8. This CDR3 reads CASSLGGTVTNTQYF. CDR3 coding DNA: TGTGCCAGCAGCTTAGGAGGGACAGTTACAAATACGCAGTATTTT.

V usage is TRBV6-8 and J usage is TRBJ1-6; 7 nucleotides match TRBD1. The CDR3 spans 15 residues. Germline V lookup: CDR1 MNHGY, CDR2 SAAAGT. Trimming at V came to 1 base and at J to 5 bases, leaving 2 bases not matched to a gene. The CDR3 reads CASSYWGQNNSPLHF. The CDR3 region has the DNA TGTGCCAGCAGTTACTGGGGACAGAATAATTCACCCCTCCACTTT.

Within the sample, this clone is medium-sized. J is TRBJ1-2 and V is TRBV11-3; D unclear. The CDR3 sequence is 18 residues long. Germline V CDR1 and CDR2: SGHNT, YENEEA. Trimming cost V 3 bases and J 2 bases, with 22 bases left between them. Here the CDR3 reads CASSLFGSHAKENYGYTF. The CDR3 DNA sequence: TGTGCCAGCAGCTTGTTCGGCAGCCACGCTAAAGAGAACTATGGCTACACCTTC.

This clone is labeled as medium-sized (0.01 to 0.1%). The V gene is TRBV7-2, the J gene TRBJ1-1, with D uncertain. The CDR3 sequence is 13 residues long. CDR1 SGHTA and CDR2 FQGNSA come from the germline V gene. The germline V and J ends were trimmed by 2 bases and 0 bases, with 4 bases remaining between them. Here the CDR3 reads CASSLYVNTEAFF. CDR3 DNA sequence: TGTGCCAGCAGCTTATACGTGAACACTGAAGCTTTCTTT.

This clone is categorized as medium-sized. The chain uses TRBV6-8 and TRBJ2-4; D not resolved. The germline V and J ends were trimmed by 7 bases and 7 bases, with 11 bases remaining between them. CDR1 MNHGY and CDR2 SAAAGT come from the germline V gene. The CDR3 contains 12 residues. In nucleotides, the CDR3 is TGTGCCAGCATCGGAAGCTCCAACATTCAGTACTTC. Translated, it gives CASIGSSNIQYF.

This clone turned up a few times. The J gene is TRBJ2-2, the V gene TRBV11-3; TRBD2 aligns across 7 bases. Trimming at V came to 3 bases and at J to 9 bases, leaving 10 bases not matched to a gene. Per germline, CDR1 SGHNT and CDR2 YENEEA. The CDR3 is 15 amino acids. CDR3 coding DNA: TGTGCCAGCAGCTTTGGGGGAGCGGGGAGCCGGGAGCTGTTTTTT. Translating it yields CASSFGGAGSRELFF.

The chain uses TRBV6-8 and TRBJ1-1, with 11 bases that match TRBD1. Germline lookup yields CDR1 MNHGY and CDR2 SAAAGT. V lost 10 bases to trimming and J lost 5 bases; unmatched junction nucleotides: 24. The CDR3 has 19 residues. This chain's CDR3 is CAIKGATGTGGLRRTEAFF. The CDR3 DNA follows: TGTGCCATCAAAGGAGCGACGGGGACAGGGGGACTTCGGAGGACTGAAGCTTTCTTT.

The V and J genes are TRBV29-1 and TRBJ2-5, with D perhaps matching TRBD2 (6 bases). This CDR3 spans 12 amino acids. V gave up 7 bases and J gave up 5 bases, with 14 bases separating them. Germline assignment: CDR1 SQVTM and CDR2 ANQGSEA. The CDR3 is CSASRGGETQYF. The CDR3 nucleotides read TGCAGCGCGAGTCGGGGAGGTGAGACCCAGTACTTC.

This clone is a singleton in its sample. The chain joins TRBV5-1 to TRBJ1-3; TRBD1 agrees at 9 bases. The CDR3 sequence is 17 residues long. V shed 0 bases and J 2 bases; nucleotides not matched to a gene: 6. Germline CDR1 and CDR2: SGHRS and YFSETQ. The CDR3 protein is CASSLVLGQGPGNTIYF. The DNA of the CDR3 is TGCGCCAGCAGCTTGGTACTGGGACAGGGACCTGGAAACACCATATATTTT.

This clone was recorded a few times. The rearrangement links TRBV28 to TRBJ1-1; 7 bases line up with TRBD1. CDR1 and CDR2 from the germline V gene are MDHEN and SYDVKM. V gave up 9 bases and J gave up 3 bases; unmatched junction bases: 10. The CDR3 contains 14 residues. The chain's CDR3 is CASEQGGSYTEAFF. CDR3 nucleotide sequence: TGTGCCAGTGAGCAAGGGGGCTCCTACACTGAAGCTTTCTTT.

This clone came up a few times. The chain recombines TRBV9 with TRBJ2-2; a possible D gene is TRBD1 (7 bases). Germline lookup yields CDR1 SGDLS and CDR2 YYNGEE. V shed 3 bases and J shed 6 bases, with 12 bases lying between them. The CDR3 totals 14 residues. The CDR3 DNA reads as TGTGCCAGCAGCGGGACAGGAGGGGCCGGGGAGCTGTTTTTT. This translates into CASSGTGGAGELFF.

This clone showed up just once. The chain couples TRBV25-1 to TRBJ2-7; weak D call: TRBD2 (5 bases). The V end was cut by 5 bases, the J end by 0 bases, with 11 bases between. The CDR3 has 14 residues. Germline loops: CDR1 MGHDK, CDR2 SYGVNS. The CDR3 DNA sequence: TGTGCCAGCAGTCCCCCTGGACTCTCCTACGAGCAGTACTTC. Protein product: CASSPPGLSYEQYF.

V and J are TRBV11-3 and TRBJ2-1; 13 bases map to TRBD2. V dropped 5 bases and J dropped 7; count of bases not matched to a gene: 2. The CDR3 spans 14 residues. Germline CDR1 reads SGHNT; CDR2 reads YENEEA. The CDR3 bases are TGTGCCAGCAGCGGACTAGCGGGGGCGAATGAGCAGTTCTTC. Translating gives CASSGLAGANEQFF. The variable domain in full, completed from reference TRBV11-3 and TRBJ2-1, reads EAGVVQSPRYKIIEKKQPVAFWCNPISGHNTLYWYLQNLGQGPELLIRYENEEAVDDSQLPKDRFSAERLKGVDSTLKIQPAELGDSAVYLCASSGLAGANEQFFGPGTRLTVL.